A single sample is the source of the 12 T cell receptor beta chains below, sequenced in a study of shared clonotypes between healthy human individuals (dated by TCRdb to the early 2020s). The library was prepared using the immunoSEQ multiplex PCR assay. Not all clones reach the TCRdb copy of this immuneACCESS table, which keeps in-frame sequences only. Checked studies attribute under half of the gap to unresolved V genes and leave the rest unexplained. This sample lists about 480,000 clones; 75% to 80% were detected once. The ten largest account for about 12% of the sample. The material sequenced was PBMCs. Source of these receptors: a woman aged 40-49 years in good health. Some clones in this sample may be carry-over from other donors' samples.

The chain has TRBV4-2 and TRBJ2-7; TRBD2 matches at 8 bases. Unmatched junction bases numbered 8, after V lost 2 bases and J lost 2 bases. Looked up from germline, CDR1 is LGHNA and CDR2 is YNFKEQ. The length of the CDR3 is 16 residues. CDR3 coding DNA: TGTGCCAGCAGCCAATCCAGCGGGGGCTTGACCTACGAGCAGTACTTC. Translated, it gives CASSQSSGGLTYEQYF.

The count of this clone is one. The gene calls are TRBV6-1 and TRBJ1-5; D is perhaps TRBD1 (5 bases). CDR3 length: 15 amino acids. The V gene lost 7 bases and the J gene lost 5 bases, with 18 bases spanning the gap. Germline assignment: CDR1 MNHNS and CDR2 SASEGT. The CDR3 DNA sequence: TGTGCCAGCACCCTAACCGGGACCCCTGATCAGCCCCAGCATTTT. It translates to CASTLTGTPDQPQHF.

V and J are TRBV28 and TRBJ2-4, with 7 positions matching TRBD2. V gave up 10 bases and J gave up 5 bases; unmatched junction bases: 8. The germline CDR1 and CDR2 sequences are MDHEN and SYDVKM. This CDR3 comprises 13 residues. CDR3 nucleotide sequence: TGTGCCAACGGGGCGGCGGGGGAAAACATTCAGTACTTC. This translates into CANGAAGENIQYF.

J is TRBJ2-5 and V is TRBV10-3; 11 bases are a match to TRBD2. Germline V gene sequence: CDR1 ENHRY, CDR2 SYGVKD. The CDR3 is 15 amino acids. Germline trimming cut 3 bases from V and 4 bases from J; bases unmatched to any gene: 4. The CDR3 DNA sequence: TGTGCCATCAGTGATACTAGCGGGAGTCGAGAGACCCAGTACTTC. This codes for CAISDTSGSRETQYF.

This chain uses TRBV18 with TRBJ2-7; TRBD2 matches 11 bases. Trimming took 5 bases from V and 3 from J; bases not matched to a gene: 9. The CDR3 runs 16 residues. CDR1 is KGHSH, CDR2 LQKENI, per germline. The CDR3 sequence is CASSEGSLAGVYEQYF. The CDR3, as DNA: TGTGCCAGCTCAGAAGGGTCACTAGCGGGAGTCTACGAGCAGTACTTC.

V and J are TRBV14 and TRBJ2-7; D uncertain. Germline lookup yields CDR1 SGHDN and CDR2 FVKESK. The CDR3 consists of 16 residues. Trimming left V 5 bases short and J 2 bases short, with 19 bases between. Here the CDR3 reads CASSERMGQMPYEQYF. The CDR3, as DNA: TGTGCCAGCAGCGAGCGAATGGGCCAAATGCCCTACGAGCAGTACTTC. The full variable domain, in which reference TRBV14 and TRBJ2-7 provide the parts outside the CDR3, is EAGVTQFPSHSVIEKGQTVTLRCDPISGHDNLYWYRRVMGKEIKFLLHFVKESKQDESGMPNNRFLAERTGGTYSTLKVQPAELEDSGVYFCASSERMGQMPYEQYFGPGTRLTVT.

The chain carries TRBV11-2 and TRBJ2-7; 7 nucleotides match TRBD2. The trim removed 3 bases at V and 4 bases at J, leaving 6 bases unmatched. CDR3 size: 14 residues. Germline CDR1 reads SGHAT; CDR2 reads FQNNGV. The CDR3 region has the DNA TGTGCCAGCAGCTTTGCGGGAGAAGGGTACGAGCAGTACTTC. It yields the protein CASSFAGEGYEQYF.

This clone occurred once. CDR3 amino acids: CASSLSRVETQYF. In nucleotides, the CDR3 is TGCGCCAGCAGCTTGTCCAGGGTTGAGACCCAGTACTTC. The rearrangement links TRBV5-1 to TRBJ2-5; D is perhaps TRBD1 (5 bases). Germline CDR1 reads SGHRS; CDR2 reads YFSETQ. The ends were cut back, 1 base at V and 5 bases at J, with 9 bases in the middle. The CDR3 contains 13 residues.

V usage is TRBV11-3 and J usage is TRBJ2-3; 9 bases are a match to TRBD2. This CDR3 comprises 17 residues. Trimming removed 4 bases from V and 5 bases from J; junction bases left unmatched: 13. Germline loops: CDR1 SGHNT, CDR2 YENEEA. The CDR3: CASSSRTSVGDRDTQYF. The CDR3 coding sequence is TGTGCCAGCAGCTCAAGGACTAGCGTGGGGGACAGAGATACGCAGTATTTT.

Only one count was recorded for this clone. The chain links TRBV4-2 to TRBJ2-1; D ambiguous. Looked up from germline, CDR1 is LGHNA and CDR2 is YNFKEQ. This CDR3 comprises 15 residues. Trimming cost V 4 bases and J 9 bases, with 19 bases left between them. The CDR3 region is CASSRPEETAVEQFF. For the CDR3, the DNA is TGTGCCAGCAGCCGACCCGAAGAGACGGCGGTTGAGCAGTTCTTC.

The chain combines TRBV27 with TRBJ2-7; D tentatively reads TRBD1 or TRBD2 (5 bases each). The V end lost 0 bases, the J end lost 0 bases, and 12 bases lay between the germline ends. Germline loops: CDR1 MNHEY, CDR2 SMNVEV (reference sequence). The CDR3 is 16 amino acids. The CDR3 DNA sequence: TGTGCCAGCAGTTTATCGGGACGTAGAGCCTCCTACGAGCAGTACTTC. The encoded protein is CASSLSGRRASYEQYF.

The chain employs TRBV7-2 and TRBJ2-7, with 7 positions matching TRBD2. There are 14 residues in the CDR3. Germline CDR1 reads SGHTA; CDR2 reads FQGNSA. V was clipped by 2 bases and J by 4 bases; unmatched bases: 5. CDR3 coding DNA: TGTGCCAGCAGCTTACGCGGGAGCTTATACGAGCAGTACTTC. This translates into CASSLRGSLYEQYF.